Listed here are 11 T cell receptor beta chains from one sample, sequenced in a study of T cell responses to AZD1222 COVID-19 vaccine. Profiling relied on immunoSEQ multiplex PCR, and the TCRdb table lists in-frame clones only, not all of them. The table records 90,000 or so clones, about nine tenths of them present only once. The sample here was peripheral blood, taken on day 0 of AZD1222 vaccination. These TCRs come from an adult in good health.

V and J are TRBV12-5 and TRBJ2-3; a possible D gene is TRBD2 (7 bases). This CDR3 has 16 residues. The germline CDR1 and CDR2 sequences are LGHNT and FRNRAP. V gave up 3 bases and J gave up 5 bases, with 18 bases separating them. CDR3 DNA sequence: TGTGCTAGTGGTTTTGGGGGGGGGCGAGGGAAAGATACGCAGTATTTT. Translation: CASGFGGGRGKDTQYF.

V is TRBV9 and J is TRBJ1-2; TRBD1 agrees at 8 bases. CDR1 and CDR2 (germline): SGDLS, YYNGEE. CDR3 size: 14 residues. After removal of 0 bases from V and 8 bases from J, the junction contained 6 bases not matched to a gene. For the CDR3, the DNA is TGTGCCAGCAGCGTAGGGGGACAGGTCCGGGGCTACACCTTC. Protein sequence: CASSVGGQVRGYTF.

The chain uses TRBV6-6 and TRBJ2-2; 7 bases match TRBD2. Germline V gene sequence: CDR1 MNHNY, CDR2 SVGAGI (reference sequence). There are 16 residues in the CDR3. Trimming took 0 bases from V and 0 from J; bases not matched to a gene: 1. The CDR3, as DNA: TGTGCCAGCAGTTACTCGAGCGGGGCGAACACCGGGGAGCTGTTTTTT. Protein: CASSYSSGANTGELFF.

V is TRBV29-1 and J is TRBJ2-7; D unclear. V was trimmed by 4 bases and J by 1 base, leaving 11 bases between them. There are 13 residues in the CDR3. Per germline, CDR1 SQVTM and CDR2 ANQGSEA. This CDR3 reads CSVARGRSYEQYF. The CDR3 DNA reads as TGCAGCGTTGCCAGAGGACGGTCCTACGAGCAGTACTTC.

V gene TRBV3-1 (or the pseudogene TRBV3-2) combines with J gene TRBJ2-2, with a weak D call TRBD2 (6 bases). With 1 base removed from V and 0 bases from J, the gap between germline ends came to 6 bases. Per germline, CDR1 LGHDT and CDR2 YNNKEL (reference sequence). The CDR3 extends over 15 amino acids. CDR3 in DNA: TGTGCCAGCAGCCAAGGGACTACGAACACCGGGGAGCTGTTTTTT. Translated, it gives CASSQGTTNTGELFF.

The chain has TRBV7-2 and TRBJ1-4; 9 bases match TRBD1. With V trimmed by 2 bases and J by 6 bases, 4 bases remained unmatched. Germline V gene sequence: CDR1 SGHTA, CDR2 FQGNSA. The CDR3 loop spans 15 amino acids. CDR3 sequence (DNA): TGTGCCAGCAGCTTAAGTAGGACAGGGGATGAAAAACTGTTTTTT. It specifies CASSLSRTGDEKLFF.

This rearrangement joins TRBV7-3 to TRBJ1-1; D is perhaps TRBD1 (5 bases). Trimming left V 1 base short and J 5 bases short, with 8 bases between. The germline gives CDR1 SGHTA, CDR2 FQGTGA. The CDR3 runs 13 residues. For the CDR3, the DNA is TGTGCCAGCAGCTTAAGCTGGGGGACTGAAGCTTTCTTT. Amino acid sequence: CASSLSWGTEAFF.

For this clone: At one end the junction does not follow the germline gene, possibly because of a read error. The V gene is TRBV7-7, the J gene TRBJ2-2, with D possibly TRBD1 on 6 matching bases. From germline, CDR1 is SSHAT and CDR2 FNYEAQ (reference sequence). This CDR3 contains 13 residues. The CDR3 loop reads CASSEGVTGELFF. In DNA form, the CDR3 reads TGTGCTAGCAGCGAGGGGGTAACCGGGGAGCTGTTTTTT.

The V and J genes are TRBV28 and TRBJ2-1; D remains ambiguous. Germline V lookup: CDR1 MDHEN, CDR2 SYDVKM. CDR3 size: 14 residues. The V and J ends lost 1 base and 8 bases respectively, with 12 bases between them. The CDR3 nucleotides read TGTGCCAGCAGTTTATTGGGCATCCAGGATGAGCAGTTCTTC. It is translated as CASSLLGIQDEQFF.

The V gene is TRBV12-3 or TRBV12-4, the J gene TRBJ2-7, with D unresolved. This CDR3 spans 13 amino acids. Between the trimmed V and J ends, which lost 5 bases and 6 bases, there was a span of 14 bases. In DNA form, the CDR3 reads TGTGCCAGCAGTCCGCGCGGCGTTCGCGAGCAGTACTTC. Its translation: CASSPRGVREQYF.

The CDR3 loop reads CASSLGGLAGSEQFF. The CDR3 DNA reads as TGCGCCAGCAGCTTGGGGGGACTAGCGGGGAGTGAGCAGTTCTTC. V usage is TRBV5-1 and J usage is TRBJ2-1, with 13 positions matching TRBD2. V dropped 0 bases and J dropped 9; count of bases not matched to a gene: 3. Per germline, CDR1 SGHRS and CDR2 YFSETQ. This CDR3 has 15 amino acids.